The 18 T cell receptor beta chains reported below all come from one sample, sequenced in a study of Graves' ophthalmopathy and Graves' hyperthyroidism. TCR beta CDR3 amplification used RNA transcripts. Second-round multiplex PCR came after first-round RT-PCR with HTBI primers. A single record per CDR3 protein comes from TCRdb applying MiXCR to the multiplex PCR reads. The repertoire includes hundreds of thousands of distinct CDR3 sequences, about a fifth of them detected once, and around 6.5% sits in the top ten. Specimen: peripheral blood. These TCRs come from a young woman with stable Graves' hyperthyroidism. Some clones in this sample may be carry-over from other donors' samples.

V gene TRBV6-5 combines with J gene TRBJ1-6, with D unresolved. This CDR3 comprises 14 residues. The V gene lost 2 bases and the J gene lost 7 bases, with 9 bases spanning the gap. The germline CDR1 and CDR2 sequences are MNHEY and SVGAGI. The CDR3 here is CASSYGLSNSPLHF. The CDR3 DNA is TGTGCCAGCAGTTACGGGCTGTCCAATTCACCCCTCCACTTT.

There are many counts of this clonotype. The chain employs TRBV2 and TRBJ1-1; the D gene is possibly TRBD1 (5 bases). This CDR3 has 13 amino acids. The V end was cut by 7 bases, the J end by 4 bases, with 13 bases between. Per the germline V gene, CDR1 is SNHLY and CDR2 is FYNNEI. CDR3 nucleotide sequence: TGTGCCAGCACCGACGGGGCCCCCACTGAAGCTTTCTTT. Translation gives CASTDGAPTEAFF.

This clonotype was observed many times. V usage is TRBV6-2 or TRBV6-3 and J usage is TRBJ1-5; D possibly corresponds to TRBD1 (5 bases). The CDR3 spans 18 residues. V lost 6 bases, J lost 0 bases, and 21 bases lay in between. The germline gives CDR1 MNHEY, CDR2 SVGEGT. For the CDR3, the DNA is TGTGCCAGCAGCCACGCGGGGACGGACATATATAGCAATCAGCCCCAGCATTTT. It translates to CASSHAGTDIYSNQPQHF.

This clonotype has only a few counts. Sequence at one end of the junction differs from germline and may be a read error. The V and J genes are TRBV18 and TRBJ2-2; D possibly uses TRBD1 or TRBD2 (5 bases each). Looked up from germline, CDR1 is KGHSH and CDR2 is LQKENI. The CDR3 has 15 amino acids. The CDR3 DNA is TGTGCCAGCTCACGGGACCCGTCGAACACCGGGGAGCTGTCTTTT. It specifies CASSRDPSNTGELSF. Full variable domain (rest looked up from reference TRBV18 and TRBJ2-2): NAGVMQNPRHLVRRRGQEARLRCSPMKGHSHVYWYRQLPEEGLKFMVYLQKENIIDESGMPKERFSAEFPKEGPSILRIQQVVRGDSAAYFCASSRDPSNTGELSFGEGSRLTVL.

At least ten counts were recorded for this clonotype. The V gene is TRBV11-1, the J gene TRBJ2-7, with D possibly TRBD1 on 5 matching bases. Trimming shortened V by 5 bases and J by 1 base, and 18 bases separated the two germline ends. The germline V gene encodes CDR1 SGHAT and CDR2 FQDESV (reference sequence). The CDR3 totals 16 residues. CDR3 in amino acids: CASSPISGRVSYEQYF. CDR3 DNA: TGTGCCAGCAGCCCTATTTCCGGCAGGGTATCCTACGAGCAGTACTTC.

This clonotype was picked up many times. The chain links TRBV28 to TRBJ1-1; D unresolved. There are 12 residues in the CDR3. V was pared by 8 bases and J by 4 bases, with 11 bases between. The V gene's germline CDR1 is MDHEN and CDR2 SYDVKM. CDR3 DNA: TGTGCCAGCTTCAGGAGAGGCACTGAAGCTTTCTTT. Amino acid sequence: CASFRRGTEAFF.

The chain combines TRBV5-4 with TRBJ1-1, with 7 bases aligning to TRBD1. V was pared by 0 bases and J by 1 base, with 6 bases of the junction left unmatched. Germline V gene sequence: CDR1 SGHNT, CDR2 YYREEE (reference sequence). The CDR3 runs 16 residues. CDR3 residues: CASSLEKRQGNTEAFF. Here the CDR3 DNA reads TGTGCCAGCAGCTTGGAAAAAAGACAGGGGAACACTGAAGCTTTCTTT. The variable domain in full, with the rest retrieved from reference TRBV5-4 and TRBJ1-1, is ETGVTQSPTHLIKTRGQQVTLRCSSQSGHNTVSWYQQALGQGPQFIFQYYREEENGRGNFPPRFSGLQFPNYSSELNVNALELDDSALYLCASSLEKRQGNTEAFFGQGTRLTVV.

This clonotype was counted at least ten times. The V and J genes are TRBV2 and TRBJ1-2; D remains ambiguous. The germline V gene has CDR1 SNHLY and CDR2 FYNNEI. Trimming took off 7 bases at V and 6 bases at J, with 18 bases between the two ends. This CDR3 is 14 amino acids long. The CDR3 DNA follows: TGTGCCAGCACCAAGCCACCGGACTCGAATGGCTACACCTTC. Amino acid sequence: CASTKPPDSNGYTF.

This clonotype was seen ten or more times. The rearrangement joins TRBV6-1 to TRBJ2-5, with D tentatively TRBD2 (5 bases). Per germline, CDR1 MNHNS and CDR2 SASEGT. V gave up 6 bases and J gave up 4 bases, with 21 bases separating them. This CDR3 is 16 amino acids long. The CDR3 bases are TGTGCCAGCAGACTATACCCCACTGTCGCGGGAGAGACCCAGTACTTC. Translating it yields CASRLYPTVAGETQYF.

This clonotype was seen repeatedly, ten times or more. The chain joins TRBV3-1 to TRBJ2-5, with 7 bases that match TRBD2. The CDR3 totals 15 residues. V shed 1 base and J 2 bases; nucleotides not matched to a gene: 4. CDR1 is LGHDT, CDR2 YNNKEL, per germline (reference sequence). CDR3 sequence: CASSQGSGRQETQYF. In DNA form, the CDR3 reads TGTGCCAGCAGCCAAGGTTCCGGGAGGCAAGAGACCCAGTACTTC.

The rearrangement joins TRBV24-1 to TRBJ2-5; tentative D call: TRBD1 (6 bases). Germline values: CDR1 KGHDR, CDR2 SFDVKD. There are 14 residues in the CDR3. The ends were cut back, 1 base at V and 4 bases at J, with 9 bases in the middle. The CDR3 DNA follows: TGTGCCACCAGTGATTTCCAGGGGAGAGAGACCCAGTACTTC. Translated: CATSDFQGRETQYF.

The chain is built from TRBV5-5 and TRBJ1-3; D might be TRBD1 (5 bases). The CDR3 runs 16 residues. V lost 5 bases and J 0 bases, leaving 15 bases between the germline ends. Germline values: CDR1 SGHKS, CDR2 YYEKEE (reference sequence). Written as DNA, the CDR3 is TGTGCCAGCAGTCGATCGGGGCTCTCCTCTGGAAACACCATATATTTT. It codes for CASSRSGLSSGNTIYF.

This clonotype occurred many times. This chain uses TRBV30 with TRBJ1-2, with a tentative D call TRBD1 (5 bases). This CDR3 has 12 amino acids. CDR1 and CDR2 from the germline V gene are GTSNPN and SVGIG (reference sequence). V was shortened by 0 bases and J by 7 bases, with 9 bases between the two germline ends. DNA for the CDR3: TGTGCCTGGAGTGTAGGCAGGGCTGGCTACACCTTC. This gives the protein CAWSVGRAGYTF.

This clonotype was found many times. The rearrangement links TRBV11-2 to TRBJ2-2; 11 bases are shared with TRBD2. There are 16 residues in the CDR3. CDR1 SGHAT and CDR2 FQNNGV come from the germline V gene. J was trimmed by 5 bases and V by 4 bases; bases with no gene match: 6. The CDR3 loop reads CASSSRLAGKTGELFF. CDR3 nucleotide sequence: TGTGCCAGCAGCTCCCGACTAGCGGGAAAGACCGGGGAGCTGTTTTTT.

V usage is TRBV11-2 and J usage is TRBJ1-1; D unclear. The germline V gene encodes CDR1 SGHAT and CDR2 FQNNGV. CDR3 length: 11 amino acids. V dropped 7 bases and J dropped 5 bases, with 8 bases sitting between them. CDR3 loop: CASMEWTEAFF. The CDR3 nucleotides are TGTGCCAGCATGGAGTGGACTGAAGCTTTCTTT.

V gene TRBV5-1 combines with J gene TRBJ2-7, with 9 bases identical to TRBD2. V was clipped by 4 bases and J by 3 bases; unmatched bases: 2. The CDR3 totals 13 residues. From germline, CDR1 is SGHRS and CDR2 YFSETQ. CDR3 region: CASSISGSYEQYF. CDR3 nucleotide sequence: TGCGCCAGCAGCATTAGCGGGAGCTACGAGCAGTACTTC.

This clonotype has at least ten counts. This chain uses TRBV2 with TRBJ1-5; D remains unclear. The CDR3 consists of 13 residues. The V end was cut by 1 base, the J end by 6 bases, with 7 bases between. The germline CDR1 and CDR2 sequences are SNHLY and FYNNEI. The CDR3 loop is CASSEEEVQPQHF. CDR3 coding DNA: TGTGCCAGCAGTGAAGAGGAGGTTCAGCCCCAGCATTTT. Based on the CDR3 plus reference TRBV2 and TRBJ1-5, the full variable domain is EPEVTQTPSHQVTQMGQEVILRCVPISNHLYFYWYRQILGQKVEFLVSFYNNEISEKSEIFDDQFSVERPDGSNFTLKIRSTKLEDSAMYFCASSEEEVQPQHFGDGTRLSIL.

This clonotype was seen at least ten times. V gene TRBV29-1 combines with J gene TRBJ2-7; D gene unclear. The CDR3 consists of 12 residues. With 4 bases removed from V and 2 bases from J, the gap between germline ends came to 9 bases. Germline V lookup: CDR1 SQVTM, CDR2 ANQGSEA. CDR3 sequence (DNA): TGCAGCGTTGGCGGCACAACCTACGAGCAGTACTTC. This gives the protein CSVGGTTYEQYF.